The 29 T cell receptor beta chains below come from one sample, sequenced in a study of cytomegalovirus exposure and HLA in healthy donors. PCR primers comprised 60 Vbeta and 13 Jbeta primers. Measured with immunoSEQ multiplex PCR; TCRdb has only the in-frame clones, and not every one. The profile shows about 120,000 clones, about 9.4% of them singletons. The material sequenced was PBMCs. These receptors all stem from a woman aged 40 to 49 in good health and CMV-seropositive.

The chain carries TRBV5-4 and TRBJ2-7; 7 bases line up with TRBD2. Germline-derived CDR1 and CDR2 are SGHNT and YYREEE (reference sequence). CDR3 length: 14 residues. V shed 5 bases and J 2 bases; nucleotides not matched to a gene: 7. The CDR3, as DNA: TGTGCCAGCAGTGCGGCGGGGGTAGCCTACGAGCAGTACTTC. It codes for CASSAAGVAYEQYF.

For the CDR3, the DNA is TGTGCCAGCAGTTTTGGGGCTCCTAGGAGAAATTCACCCCTCCACTTT. Translated: CASSFGAPRRNSPLHF. The chain couples TRBV2 to TRBJ1-6; TRBD1 is a possible D gene (5 bases). From germline, CDR1 is SNHLY and CDR2 FYNNEI. Deletions cut 5 bases from V and 7 bases from J, with 18 bases between. The CDR3 is 16 amino acids. Supplemented by reference TRBV2 and TRBJ1-6, the full variable domain reads EPEVTQTPSHQVTQMGQEVILRCVPISNHLYFYWYRQILGQKVEFLVSFYNNEISEKSEIFDDQFSVERPDGSNFTLKIRSTKLEDSAMYFCASSFGAPRRNSPLHFGNGTRLTVT.

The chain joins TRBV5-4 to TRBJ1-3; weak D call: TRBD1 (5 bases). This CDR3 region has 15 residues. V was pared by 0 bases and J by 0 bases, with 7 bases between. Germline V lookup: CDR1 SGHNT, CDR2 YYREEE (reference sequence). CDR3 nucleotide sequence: TGTGCCAGCAGCTTGGGACAGAGCTCTGGAAACACCATATATTTT. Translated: CASSLGQSSGNTIYF. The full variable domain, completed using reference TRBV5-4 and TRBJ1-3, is ETGVTQSPTHLIKTRGQQVTLRCSSQSGHNTVSWYQQALGQGPQFIFQYYREEENGRGNFPPRFSGLQFPNYSSELNVNALELDDSALYLCASSLGQSSGNTIYFGEGSWLTVV.

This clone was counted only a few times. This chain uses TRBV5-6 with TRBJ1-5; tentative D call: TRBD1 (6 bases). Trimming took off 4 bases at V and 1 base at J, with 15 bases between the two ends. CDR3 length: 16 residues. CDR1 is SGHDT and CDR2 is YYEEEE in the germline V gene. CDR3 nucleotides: TGTGCCAGCAGCACCCGGGTGAGGGGGAGCAATCAGCCCCAGCATTTT. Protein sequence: CASSTRVRGSNQPQHF.

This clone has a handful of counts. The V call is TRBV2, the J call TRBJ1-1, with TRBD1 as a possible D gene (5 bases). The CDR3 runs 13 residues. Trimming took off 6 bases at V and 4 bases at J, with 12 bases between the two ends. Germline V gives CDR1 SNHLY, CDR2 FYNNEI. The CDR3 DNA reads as TGTGCCAGCAGCCTAGGTAGGGGCACTGAAGCTTTCTTT. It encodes CASSLGRGTEAFF.

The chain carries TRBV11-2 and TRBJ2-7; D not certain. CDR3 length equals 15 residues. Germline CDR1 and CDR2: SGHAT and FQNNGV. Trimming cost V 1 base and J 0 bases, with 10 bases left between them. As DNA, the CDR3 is TGTGCCAGCAGCTTAGTTCTCACGAGCTCCTACGAGCAGTACTTC. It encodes CASSLVLTSSYEQYF.

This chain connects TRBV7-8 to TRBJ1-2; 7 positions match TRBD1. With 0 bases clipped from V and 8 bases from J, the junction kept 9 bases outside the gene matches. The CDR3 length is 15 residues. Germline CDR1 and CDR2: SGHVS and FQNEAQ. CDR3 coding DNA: TGTGCCAGCAGCTTAGCGAACGACAGGGTACGGGGCTACACCTTC. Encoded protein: CASSLANDRVRGYTF.

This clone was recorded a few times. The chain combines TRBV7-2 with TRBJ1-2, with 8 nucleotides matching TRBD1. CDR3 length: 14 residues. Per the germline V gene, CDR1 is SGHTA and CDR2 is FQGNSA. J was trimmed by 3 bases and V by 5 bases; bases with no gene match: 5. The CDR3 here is CASSPQGGDYGYTF. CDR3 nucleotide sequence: TGTGCCAGCAGCCCACAGGGGGGGGACTATGGCTACACCTTC.

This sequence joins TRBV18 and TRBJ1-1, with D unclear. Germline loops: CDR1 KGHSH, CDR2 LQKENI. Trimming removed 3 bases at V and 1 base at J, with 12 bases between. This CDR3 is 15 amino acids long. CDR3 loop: CASSPQRSRNTEAFF. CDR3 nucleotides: TGTGCCAGCTCACCCCAAAGGAGTAGGAACACTGAAGCTTTCTTT.

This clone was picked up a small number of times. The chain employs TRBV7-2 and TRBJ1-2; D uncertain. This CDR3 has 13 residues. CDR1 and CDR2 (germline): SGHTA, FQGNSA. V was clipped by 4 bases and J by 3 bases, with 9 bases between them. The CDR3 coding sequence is TGTGCCAGCAGCTGGATGGGAGACTATGGCTACACCTTC. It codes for CASSWMGDYGYTF. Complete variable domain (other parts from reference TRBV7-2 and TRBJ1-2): GAGVSQSPSNKVTEKGKDVELRCDPISGHTALYWYRQSLGQGLEFLIYFQGNSAPDKSGLPSDRFSAERTGGSVSTLTIQRTQQEDSAVYLCASSWMGDYGYTFGSGTRLTVV.

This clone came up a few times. The CDR3 nucleotides read TGTGCCAGCAGCTCCTCGGGGGGCCTTCCCTACGAGCAGTACTTC. This translates into CASSSSGGLPYEQYF. J is TRBJ2-7 and V is TRBV7-2; a possible D gene is TRBD2 (7 bases). The CDR3 totals 15 residues. V lost 4 bases and J lost 2, with 15 bases in between. Per the germline V gene, CDR1 is SGHTA and CDR2 is FQGNSA.

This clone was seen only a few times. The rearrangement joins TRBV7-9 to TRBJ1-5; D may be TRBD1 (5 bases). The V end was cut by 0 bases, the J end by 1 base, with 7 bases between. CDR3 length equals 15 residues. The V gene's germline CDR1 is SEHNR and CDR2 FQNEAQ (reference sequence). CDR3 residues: CASSLARDSNQPQHF. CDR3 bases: TGTGCCAGCAGCTTAGCGCGGGACAGCAATCAGCCCCAGCATTTT. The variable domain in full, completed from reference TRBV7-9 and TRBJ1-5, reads DTGVSQNPRHKITKRGQNVTFRCDPISEHNRLYWYRQTLGQGPEFLTYFQNEAQLEKSRLLSDRFSAERPKGSFSTLEIQRTEQGDSAMYLCASSLARDSNQPQHFGDGTRLSIL.

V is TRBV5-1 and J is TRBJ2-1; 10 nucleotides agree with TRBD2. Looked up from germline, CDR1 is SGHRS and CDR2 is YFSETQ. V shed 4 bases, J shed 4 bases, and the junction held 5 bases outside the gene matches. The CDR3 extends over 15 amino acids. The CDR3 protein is CASSAIAGGYNEQFF. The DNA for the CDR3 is TGCGCCAGCAGCGCAATAGCGGGGGGTTACAATGAGCAGTTCTTC.

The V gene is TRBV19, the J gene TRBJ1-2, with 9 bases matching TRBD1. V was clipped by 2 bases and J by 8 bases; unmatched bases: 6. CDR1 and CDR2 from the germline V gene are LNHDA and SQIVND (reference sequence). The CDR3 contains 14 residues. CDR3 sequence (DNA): TGTGCCAGTAGTATAATTGGGACAGGGCGGGGCTACACCTTC. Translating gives CASSIIGTGRGYTF.

The CDR3 region has the DNA TGTGCCAGCTCACCAGGAGGACACGCCTTAGGGGGTAGCACTGAAGCTTTCTTT. It encodes CASSPGGHALGGSTEAFF. The genes are TRBV18 and TRBJ1-1, with D possibly matching TRBD1 (6 bases). The V end lost 2 bases, the J end lost 4 bases, and 23 bases lay between the germline ends. CDR3 size: 18 residues. Per the germline V gene, CDR1 is KGHSH and CDR2 is LQKENI.

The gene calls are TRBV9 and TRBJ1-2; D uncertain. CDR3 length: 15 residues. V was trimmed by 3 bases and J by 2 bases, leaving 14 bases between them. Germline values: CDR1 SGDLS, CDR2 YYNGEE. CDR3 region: CASSEGRRENYGYTF. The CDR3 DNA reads TGTGCCAGCAGCGAGGGCAGGCGGGAGAACTATGGCTACACCTTC.

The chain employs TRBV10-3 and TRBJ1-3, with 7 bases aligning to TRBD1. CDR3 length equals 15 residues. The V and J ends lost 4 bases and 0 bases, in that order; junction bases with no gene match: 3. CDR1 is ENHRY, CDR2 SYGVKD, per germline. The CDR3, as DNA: TGTGCCATCAGTGCAGGGACAGACTCTGGAAACACCATATATTTT. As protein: CAISAGTDSGNTIYF.

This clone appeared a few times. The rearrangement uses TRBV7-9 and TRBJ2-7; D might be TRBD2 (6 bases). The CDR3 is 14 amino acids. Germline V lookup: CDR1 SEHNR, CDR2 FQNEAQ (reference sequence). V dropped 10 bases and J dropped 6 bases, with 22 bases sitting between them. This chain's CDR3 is CATRGGGAHREQYF. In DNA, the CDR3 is TGTGCCACCCGTGGAGGCGGGGCTCATCGCGAGCAGTACTTC.

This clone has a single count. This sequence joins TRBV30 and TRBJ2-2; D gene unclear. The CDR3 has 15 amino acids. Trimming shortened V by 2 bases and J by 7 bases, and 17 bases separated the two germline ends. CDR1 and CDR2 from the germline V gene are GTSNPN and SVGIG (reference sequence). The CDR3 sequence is CAWSSRPSVVGELFF. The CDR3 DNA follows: TGTGCCTGGAGTTCTAGACCAAGCGTGGTCGGGGAGCTGTTTTTT. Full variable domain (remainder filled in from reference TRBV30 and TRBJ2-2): SQTIHQWPATLVQPVGSPLSLECTVEGTSNPNLYWYRQAAGRGLQLLFYSVGIGQISSEVPQNLSASRPQDRQFILSSKKLLLSDSGFYLCAWSSRPSVVGELFFGEGSRLTVL.

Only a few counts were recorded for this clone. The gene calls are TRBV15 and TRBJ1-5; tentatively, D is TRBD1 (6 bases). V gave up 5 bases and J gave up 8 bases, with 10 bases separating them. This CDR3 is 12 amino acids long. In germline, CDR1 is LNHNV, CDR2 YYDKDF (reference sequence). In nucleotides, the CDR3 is TGTGCCACCAGCCTACAGGGTGAGCCCCAGCATTTT. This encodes CATSLQGEPQHF.

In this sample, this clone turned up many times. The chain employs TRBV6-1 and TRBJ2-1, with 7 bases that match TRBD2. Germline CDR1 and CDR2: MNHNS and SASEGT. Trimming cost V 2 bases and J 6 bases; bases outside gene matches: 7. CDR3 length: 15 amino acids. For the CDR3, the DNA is TGTGCCAGCAGTGAATCGGGGGGAAGCGTCAATGAGCAGTTCTTC. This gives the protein CASSESGGSVNEQFF.

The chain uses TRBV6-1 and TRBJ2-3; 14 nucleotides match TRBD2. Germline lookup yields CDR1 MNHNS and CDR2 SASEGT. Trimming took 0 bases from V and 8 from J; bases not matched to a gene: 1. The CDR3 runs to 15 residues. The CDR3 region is CASSEATSGGATQYF. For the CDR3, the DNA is TGTGCCAGCAGTGAAGCGACTAGCGGGGGGGCTACGCAGTATTTT.

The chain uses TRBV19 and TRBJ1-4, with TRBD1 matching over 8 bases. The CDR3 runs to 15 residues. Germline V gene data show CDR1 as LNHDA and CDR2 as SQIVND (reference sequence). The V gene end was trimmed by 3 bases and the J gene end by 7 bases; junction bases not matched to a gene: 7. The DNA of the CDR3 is TGTGCCAGTAGTATTACTCTCGGACAGGGTGAAAAACTGTTTTTT. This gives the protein CASSITLGQGEKLFF. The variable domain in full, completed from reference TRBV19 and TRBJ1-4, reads DGGITQSPKYLFRKEGQNVTLSCEQNLNHDAMYWYRQDPGQGLRLIYYSQIVNDFQKGDIAEGYSVSREKKESFPLTVTSAQKNPTAFYLCASSITLGQGEKLFFGSGTQLSVL.

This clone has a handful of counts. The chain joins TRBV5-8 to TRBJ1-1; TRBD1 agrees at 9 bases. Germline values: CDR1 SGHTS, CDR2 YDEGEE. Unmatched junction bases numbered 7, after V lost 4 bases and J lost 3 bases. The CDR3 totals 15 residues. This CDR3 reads CASSRTGALYTEAFF. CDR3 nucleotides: TGTGCCAGCAGCAGGACAGGGGCTTTGTACACTGAAGCTTTCTTT.

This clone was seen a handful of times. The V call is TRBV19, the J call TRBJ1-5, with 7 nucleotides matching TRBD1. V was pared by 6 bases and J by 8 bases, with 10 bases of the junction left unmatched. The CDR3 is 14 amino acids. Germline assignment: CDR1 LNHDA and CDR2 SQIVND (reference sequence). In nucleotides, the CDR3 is TGTGCCAGTAGCCCGGGACAGCTCTATAAGCCCCAGCATTTT. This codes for CASSPGQLYKPQHF.

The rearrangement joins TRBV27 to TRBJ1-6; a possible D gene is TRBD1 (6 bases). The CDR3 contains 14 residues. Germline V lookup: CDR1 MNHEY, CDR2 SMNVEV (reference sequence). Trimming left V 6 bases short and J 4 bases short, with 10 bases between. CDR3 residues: CASSLQGYNSPLHF. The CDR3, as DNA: TGTGCCAGCAGCCTACAGGGATATAATTCACCCCTCCACTTT.

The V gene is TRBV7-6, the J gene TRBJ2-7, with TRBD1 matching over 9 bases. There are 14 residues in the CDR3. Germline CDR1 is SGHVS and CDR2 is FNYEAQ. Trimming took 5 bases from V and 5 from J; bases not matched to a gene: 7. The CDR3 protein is CASSIRDRDHEQYF. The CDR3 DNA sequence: TGTGCCAGCAGCATCCGGGACAGGGACCACGAGCAGTACTTC.

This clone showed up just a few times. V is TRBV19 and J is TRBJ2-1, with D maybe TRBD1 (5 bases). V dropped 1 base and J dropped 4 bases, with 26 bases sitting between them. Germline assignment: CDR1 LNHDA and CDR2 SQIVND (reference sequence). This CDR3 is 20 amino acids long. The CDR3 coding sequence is TGTGCCAGTAGTATAGTCCGGCGACAGACCCCGTCCCTCCTATACAATGAGCAGTTCTTC. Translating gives CASSIVRRQTPSLLYNEQFF.

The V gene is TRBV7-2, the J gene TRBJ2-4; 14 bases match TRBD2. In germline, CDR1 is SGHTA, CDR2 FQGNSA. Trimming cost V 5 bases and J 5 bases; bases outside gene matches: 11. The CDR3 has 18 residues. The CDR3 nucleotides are TGTGCCAGCAGCCTGAGTTTACCGGGACTAGCGGGGGAAAACATTCAGTACTTC. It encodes CASSLSLPGLAGENIQYF.